This T cell receptor (beta chain) derives from a study of blood T cell repertoires in COVID-19. Whole-study context: Italy, Spain and the United States were the sources of the convalescent and acute COVID-19 samples. PBMCs, B-cell-depleted T cells, or T cells were the source of the cDNA or gDNA that made up the material.

Germline lookup yields CDR1 KGHDR and CDR2 SFDVKD. Germline trimming cut 10 bases from V and 3 bases from J; bases unmatched to any gene: 13. This CDR3 is 15 amino acids long. Under the authors' procedure: Reference gene primer amplification yielded estimated nucleated cell counts. Sequenced by immunoSEQ multiplex PCR; TCRdb stores in-frame clones only, minus some. Clone size and V and J calls were adopted from that table, with D and trimming inferred from the DNA. The data show about 140,000 clones, 88% seen once. Seattle's enrolled individuals joined amid active infection and were then monitored longitudinally.

The TCR comes from a human donor with COVID-19, enrolled during active disease. The donor label of this sample is uncertain. The chain has TRBV24-1 and TRBJ2-7; 8 bases fit TRBD1. The sequenced material came from peripheral blood. The CDR3 region has the DNA TGTGCCACGGCTCGGGGCTTGGACAGGGACTACGAGCAGTACTTC. This encodes CATARGLDRDYEQYF.